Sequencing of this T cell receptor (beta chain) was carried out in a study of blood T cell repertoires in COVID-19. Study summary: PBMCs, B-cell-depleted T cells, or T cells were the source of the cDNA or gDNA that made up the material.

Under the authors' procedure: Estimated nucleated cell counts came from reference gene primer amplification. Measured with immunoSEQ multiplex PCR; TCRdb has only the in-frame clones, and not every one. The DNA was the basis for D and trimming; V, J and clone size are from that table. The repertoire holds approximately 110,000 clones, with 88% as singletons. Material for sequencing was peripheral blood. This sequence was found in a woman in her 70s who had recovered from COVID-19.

CDR3 residues: CASSSWDRDYEQYF. CDR3 nucleotides: TGTGCCAGTAGCAGCTGGGACAGGGACTACGAGCAGTACTTC. The chain employs TRBV3-1 (or the pseudogene TRBV3-2) and TRBJ2-7, with 9 bases that match TRBD1. V was pared by 9 bases and J by 3 bases, with 9 bases of the junction left unmatched. Germline-derived CDR1 and CDR2 are LGHDT and YNNKEL (reference sequence). The CDR3 is made up of 14 amino acids.